A single sample is the source of the 30 T cell receptor beta chains below, sequenced in a study of cytomegalovirus exposure and HLA in healthy donors. The study ran its PCR with 60 Vbeta and 13 Jbeta primers. TCRdb keeps only in-frame clones here, not all; method: immunoSEQ multiplex PCR. The sample consists of roughly 140,000 clones, about 72% of them appearing once. Sequenced sample: PBMCs. The origin of the receptors is a man aged 40-55 years in good health and CMV-seronegative.

For the CDR3, the DNA is TGTGCCTGGAGTGAGGGGAGGGGCCCCTCGGTGTCACCCCTCCACTTT. This sequence encodes CAWSEGRGPSVSPLHF. J is TRBJ1-6 and V is TRBV30; TRBD1 is a possible D gene (5 bases). The germline V gene has CDR1 GTSNPN and CDR2 SVGIG (reference sequence). Trimming stripped 1 base from V and 10 bases from J, with 20 bases between. The CDR3 length is 16 residues.

This clone was recorded a few times. V and J are TRBV5-1 and TRBJ2-7, with D possibly being TRBD1 (6 bases). Germline CDR1 SGHRS, CDR2 YFSETQ. The CDR3 extends over 14 amino acids. V was clipped by 3 bases and J by 6 bases, with 16 bases between them. CDR3: CASSWGRGGGEQYF. The CDR3 DNA reads as TGCGCCAGCAGCTGGGGGCGTGGTGGAGGCGAGCAGTACTTC.

The rearrangement links TRBV6-6 to TRBJ2-7; 7 positions match TRBD1. After removal of 3 bases from V and 0 bases from J, the junction contained 5 bases not matched to a gene. CDR3 length: 15 residues. Germline-derived CDR1 and CDR2 are MNHNY and SVGAGI (reference sequence). CDR3 region: CASSYPGTASYEQYF. For the CDR3, the DNA is TGTGCCAGCAGTTATCCCGGGACAGCCTCCTACGAGCAGTACTTC.

V is TRBV7-2 and J is TRBJ1-3; D unclear. There are 16 residues in the CDR3. CDR1 SGHTA and CDR2 FQGNSA come from the germline V gene. Trimming removed 2 bases at V and 0 bases at J, with 11 bases between. The CDR3 DNA follows: TGTGCCAGCAGCTTATGGAGGTCCTTCTCTGGAAACACCATATATTTT. It codes for CASSLWRSFSGNTIYF.

The rearrangement joins TRBV18 to TRBJ2-3, with D maybe TRBD2 (5 bases). The CDR3 sequence is 16 residues long. CDR1 is KGHSH, CDR2 LQKENI, per germline. Trimming pared 2 bases from V and 1 base from J, leaving 13 bases between. The CDR3 DNA follows: TGTGCCAGCTCACCAATCCCAGCGGTGGGCACAGATACGCAGTATTTT. Translation gives CASSPIPAVGTDTQYF. Full variable domain (outside the CDR3, taken from reference TRBV18 and TRBJ2-3): NAGVMQNPRHLVRRRGQEARLRCSPMKGHSHVYWYRQLPEEGLKFMVYLQKENIIDESGMPKERFSAEFPKEGPSILRIQQVVRGDSAAYFCASSPIPAVGTDTQYFGPGTRLTVL.

V and J are TRBV5-1 and TRBJ2-5; D is unresolved. CDR1 and CDR2 from the germline V gene are SGHRS and YFSETQ. The CDR3 loop spans 13 amino acids. Trimming removed 1 base from V and 5 bases from J, with 9 bases in between. The CDR3 here is CASSLRVGETQYF. The DNA for the CDR3 is TGCGCCAGCAGCTTGCGGGTCGGGGAGACCCAGTACTTC.

The rearrangement uses TRBV10-3 and TRBJ2-2; no clear D gene. Germline loops: CDR1 ENHRY, CDR2 SYGVKD. This CDR3 is 14 amino acids long. V was pared by 2 bases and J by 4 bases, with 8 bases between. CDR3 loop: CAISELSTTGELFF. The CDR3 bases are TGTGCCATCAGTGAGCTTAGCACCACCGGGGAGCTGTTTTTT.

The chain links TRBV19 to TRBJ2-2; TRBD2 matches 9 bases. Looked up from germline, CDR1 is LNHDA and CDR2 is SQIVND (reference sequence). V was clipped by 10 bases and J by 5 bases; unmatched bases: 11. This CDR3 has 15 amino acids. The CDR3 loop is CAIRGGLAETGELFF. CDR3 DNA: TGTGCCATAAGGGGGGGACTAGCCGAAACCGGGGAGCTGTTTTTT.

CDR3 region: CASSFTSQETQYF. The CDR3, as DNA: TGTGCCAGCAGCTTCACTAGCCAAGAGACCCAGTACTTC. The chain employs TRBV7-2 and TRBJ2-5, with D tentatively TRBD2 (5 bases). The V and J ends lost 3 bases and 1 base respectively, with 6 bases between them. The CDR3 has 13 amino acids. In germline, CDR1 is SGHTA, CDR2 FQGNSA.

This clone was observed once. The chain has TRBV7-9 and TRBJ2-1, with no clear D. Between the trimmed V and J ends, which lost 5 bases and 7 bases, there was a span of 3 bases. CDR3 length: 10 residues. The germline gives CDR1 SEHNR, CDR2 FQNEAQ (reference sequence). In nucleotides, the CDR3 is TGTGCCAGCAGCCGGAATGAGCAGTTCTTC. It codes for CASSRNEQFF.

This chain connects TRBV30 to TRBJ1-2, with 9 nucleotides matching TRBD1. J was trimmed by 8 bases and V by 1 base; bases with no gene match: 5. The CDR3 has 13 amino acids. Germline V gene data show CDR1 as GTSNPN and CDR2 as SVGIG (reference sequence). CDR3: CAWSGGQGAGYTF. The CDR3 DNA reads TGTGCCTGGAGTGGGGGACAGGGTGCGGGCTACACCTTC.

The rearrangement links TRBV28 to TRBJ2-7, with 10 bases that match TRBD2. The ends lost 4 bases at V and 5 bases at J; junction bases unmatched: 11. This CDR3 spans 16 amino acids. Germline CDR1 MDHEN, CDR2 SYDVKM. The CDR3 nucleotides read TGTGCCAGCAGTTGGATCTCAGCGGGAGGGCCTGACGAGCAGTACTTC. Translated: CASSWISAGGPDEQYF.

The rearrangement links TRBV9 to TRBJ2-7; tentative D call: TRBD1 (5 bases). This CDR3 spans 13 amino acids. Trimming cost V 3 bases and J 5 bases, with 12 bases left between them. Germline assignment: CDR1 SGDLS and CDR2 YYNGEE. CDR3 region: CASSDRKGDEQYF. CDR3 DNA sequence: TGTGCCAGCAGCGATCGGAAAGGGGACGAGCAGTACTTC.

The rearrangement uses TRBV10-2 and TRBJ2-7; no clear D. Looked up from germline, CDR1 is WSHSY and CDR2 is SAAADI. V was clipped by 1 base and J by 4 bases, with 5 bases between them. This CDR3 comprises 12 residues. The CDR3 sequence is CASSEFGYEQYF. For the CDR3, the DNA is TGCGCCAGCAGTGAGTTCGGGTACGAGCAGTACTTC.

The V call is TRBV7-9, the J call TRBJ2-7; 9 positions match TRBD2. The CDR3 is 14 residues long. The V gene's germline CDR1 is SEHNR and CDR2 FQNEAQ (reference sequence). Trimming cost V 8 bases and J 5 bases; bases outside gene matches: 10. The DNA of the CDR3 is TGTGCCAGCTTGAGAGCGGGAGGAATGGACGAGCAGTACTTC. Encoded protein: CASLRAGGMDEQYF.

This sequence joins TRBV25-1 and TRBJ2-7, with D unclear. Germline V gives CDR1 MGHDK, CDR2 SYGVNS. The CDR3 has 14 residues. Trimming took off 4 bases at V and 3 bases at J, with 13 bases between the two ends. CDR3 nucleotide sequence: TGTGCCAGCAGTGTAGGCGACATTAACTACGAGCAGTACTTC. It specifies CASSVGDINYEQYF.

The V call is TRBV5-1, the J call TRBJ2-7, with 7 bases that match TRBD2. Trimming at V came to 3 bases and at J to 4 bases, leaving 13 bases not matched to a gene. There are 16 residues in the CDR3. The germline V gene has CDR1 SGHRS and CDR2 YFSETQ. CDR3 region: CASSWGGASGYYEQYF. DNA of the CDR3: TGCGCCAGCAGCTGGGGCGGGGCTAGCGGATATTACGAGCAGTACTTC.

This clone was seen more than once but under ten times. This chain joins TRBV10-3 and TRBJ2-2; 7 positions agree with TRBD2. The J segment lost 1 base and the V segment lost 6 bases, leaving 8 bases of the junction unmatched. The CDR3 has 16 residues. CDR1 and CDR2 (germline): ENHRY, SYGVKD. The CDR3 DNA reads TGTGCCATCAGCGGAGGGGAGGGTTGGAACACCGGGGAGCTGTTTTTT. Protein product: CAISGGEGWNTGELFF.

The chain links TRBV7-2 to TRBJ2-7; no clear D gene. V was clipped by 0 bases and J by 4 bases, with 13 bases between them. This CDR3 has 15 residues. Germline loops: CDR1 SGHTA, CDR2 FQGNSA. The CDR3 DNA reads as TGTGCCAGCAGCTTAGCAGCAGGTGCAACGTACGAGCAGTACTTC. Its protein is CASSLAAGATYEQYF.

Comment on this clone: A read error may produce the germline difference seen at one junction end. The chain carries TRBV19 and TRBJ1-3, with TRBD1 as a possible D gene (5 bases). The CDR3 is 15 residues long. Germline V gene data show CDR1 as LNHDA and CDR2 as SQIVND (reference sequence). For the CDR3, the DNA is TGTGTCAGTAGTAAACAGGTTCCCTCTGGAAACACCATATATTTT. Translated, it gives CVSSKQVPSGNTIYF.

This clone occurred a few times. This chain uses TRBV6-1 with TRBJ2-3; TRBD2 aligns across 8 bases. The germline CDR1 and CDR2 sequences are MNHNS and SASEGT. Unmatched junction bases numbered 9, after V lost 6 bases and J lost 4 bases. This CDR3 has 15 residues. This CDR3 is CASSPVQAGADTQYF. The CDR3 bases are TGTGCCAGCAGCCCGGTCCAAGCGGGGGCAGATACGCAGTATTTT.

This clone was counted between two and nine times. The chain uses TRBV7-6 and TRBJ2-1; D might be TRBD1 (6 bases). Deletions cut 6 bases from V and 1 base from J, with 19 bases between. This CDR3 has 17 residues. Germline V CDR1 and CDR2: SGHVS, FNYEAQ. The CDR3 sequence: CASSSSLSRGSYNEQFF. The CDR3 nucleotides are TGTGCCAGCAGTTCCTCCCTTTCGAGGGGGTCCTACAATGAGCAGTTCTTC. Looking up the rest from reference TRBV7-6 and TRBJ2-1 gives the full variable domain: GAGVSQSPRYKVTKRGQDVALRCDPISGHVSLYWYRQALGQGPEFLTYFNYEAQQDKSGLPNDRFSAERPEGSISTLTIQRTEQRDSAMYRCASSSSLSRGSYNEQFFGPGTRLTVL.

The rearrangement uses TRBV20-1 and TRBJ2-7, with D possibly matching TRBD2 (6 bases). V was shortened by 2 bases and J by 13 bases, with 15 bases between the two germline ends. CDR3 length equals 11 residues. Germline CDR1 DFQATT, CDR2 SNEGSKA (reference sequence). CDR3: CSARQGRRVYF. CDR3 coding DNA: TGCAGTGCTAGACAGGGTAGGAGGGTTTACTTC.

Remarks on this clone: The same CDR3 arises from other DNA sequences in this sample as well. The V gene is TRBV5-6, the J gene TRBJ2-3; 8 nucleotides agree with TRBD2. The V segment lost 1 base and the J segment 4 bases; nucleotides outside the gene matches: 2. Germline V lookup: CDR1 SGHDT, CDR2 YYEEEE. The CDR3 is made up of 14 amino acids. DNA of the CDR3: TGTGCCAGCAGCTTGCGGGGGGGGGCAGATACGCAGTATTTT. Translated, it gives CASSLRGGADTQYF.

CDR3 sequence: CASSTRETQYF. DNA for the CDR3: TGTGCCAGCAGCACGAGAGAGACCCAGTACTTC. The chain uses TRBV13 and TRBJ2-5; D is unresolved. The V end lost 5 bases, the J end lost 4 bases, and 5 bases lay between the germline ends. Germline assignment: CDR1 PRHDT and CDR2 FYEKMQ (reference sequence). CDR3 size: 11 residues.

V gene TRBV19 combines with J gene TRBJ1-5; D unclear. This CDR3 has 15 amino acids. Germline assignment: CDR1 LNHDA and CDR2 SQIVND (reference sequence). Trimming removed 4 bases from V and 2 bases from J, with 12 bases in between. The CDR3 protein is CASSRGKGGNQPQHF. The CDR3 DNA sequence: TGTGCCAGTAGTAGAGGAAAAGGCGGCAATCAGCCCCAGCATTTT.

The rearrangement uses TRBV7-7 and TRBJ2-3; 8 nucleotides line up with TRBD2. The CDR3 loop spans 19 amino acids. V shed 1 base, J shed 0 bases, and the junction held 12 bases outside the gene matches. Germline lookup yields CDR1 SSHAT and CDR2 FNYEAQ (reference sequence). The CDR3 DNA reads TGTGCCAGCAGCTTAGTTTTGGCGGGGGGCCGTATTAGCACAGATACGCAGTATTTT. It specifies CASSLVLAGGRISTDTQYF.

The genes are TRBV2 and TRBJ1-1; 7 bases match TRBD1. The CDR3 extends over 14 amino acids. The germline CDR1 and CDR2 sequences are SNHLY and FYNNEI. V trimming: 8 bases; J trimming: 2 bases; junction bases outside the gene matches: 8. DNA for the CDR3: TGTGCCAGCGGGGGGCAAGGGGGCAACACTGAAGCTTTCTTT. This sequence encodes CASGGQGGNTEAFF.

The rearrangement links TRBV6-1 to TRBJ1-6; 8 bases line up with TRBD1. The V gene end was trimmed by 0 bases and the J gene end by 3 bases; junction bases not matched to a gene: 7. Germline CDR1 and CDR2: MNHNS and SASEGT. There are 18 residues in the CDR3. The CDR3 sequence: CASSEAPQTGDYNSPLHF. In DNA, the CDR3 is TGTGCCAGCAGTGAAGCCCCCCAGACAGGGGACTATAATTCACCCCTCCACTTT.

The chain uses TRBV5-4 and TRBJ1-2; D is undetermined. CDR1 is SGHNT and CDR2 is YYREEE in the germline V gene (reference sequence). Trimming removed 1 base from V and 2 bases from J, with 18 bases in between. CDR3 length equals 17 residues. CDR3 protein: CASSLYFVRGFNYGYTF. The CDR3 nucleotides read TGTGCCAGCAGCTTGTATTTTGTTCGGGGTTTCAACTATGGCTACACCTTC.